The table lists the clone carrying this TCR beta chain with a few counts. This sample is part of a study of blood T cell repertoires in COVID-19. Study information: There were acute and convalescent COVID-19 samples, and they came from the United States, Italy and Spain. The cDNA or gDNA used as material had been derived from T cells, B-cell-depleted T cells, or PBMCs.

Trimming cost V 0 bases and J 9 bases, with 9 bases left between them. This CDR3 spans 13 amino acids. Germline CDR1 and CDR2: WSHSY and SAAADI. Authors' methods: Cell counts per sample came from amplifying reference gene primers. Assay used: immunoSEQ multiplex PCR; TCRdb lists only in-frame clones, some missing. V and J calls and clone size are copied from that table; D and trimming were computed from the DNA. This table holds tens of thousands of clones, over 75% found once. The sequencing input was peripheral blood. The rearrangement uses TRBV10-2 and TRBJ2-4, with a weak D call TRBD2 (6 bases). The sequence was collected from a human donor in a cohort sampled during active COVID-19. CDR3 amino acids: CASSESTEGIQYF. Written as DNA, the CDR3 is TGCGCCAGCAGTGAGTCGACGGAGGGCATTCAGTACTTC.